This is a list of T cell receptor beta chains from one sample in a study of CD8 T cells in Susac syndrome. TCRdb re-called the immunoSEQ multiplex PCR reads with MiXCR, one entry per CDR3 protein. The sample lists more than 150,000 distinct CDR3 sequences, about 91% occurring once. Sequencing was performed on CD4+ T cells from PBMCs. These receptors were collected from a human donor in good health. The CDR3 runs from the conserved cysteine through the conserved F or W. A D gene is named only where the DNA matches it firmly. The size field is filled for only some rows; it gives once, few, many or a size class.

NA NA TRBJ1-4 TRBV3-1 17 TGTGCCAGCAGCCAAGATTCCGCCATGAGGACTAATGAAAAACTGTTTTTT CASSQDSAMRTNEKLFF
NA NA TRBJ2-2 TRBV27 13 TGCGCCAGCAGTTTATACACCGCCGGGGAGCTGTTTTTT CASSLYTAGELFF
NA TRBD2 TRBJ2-7 TRBV28 13 TGTGCCACCACGATAGCGGGAGGAAACGAGCAGTACTTC CATTIAGGNEQYF
NA TRBD2 TRBJ2-4 TRBV6-1 15 TGTGCCAGCAGTGGGGCCACTAGCGGCAAAAACATTCAGTACTTC CASSGATSGKNIQYF
NA TRBD1 TRBJ2-4 TRBV20-1 15 TGCAGTGCTACACCAGGGGGATCAGCCAAAAACATTCAGTACTTC CSATPGGSAKNIQYF
NA TRBD1 TRBJ1-1 TRBV7-2 13 TGTGCCAGCAGCCCACAGGGGTGGACTGAAGCTTTCTTT CASSPQGWTEAFF
NA TRBD2 TRBJ2-5 TRBV20-1 14 TGCAGTGCGGCGCTAGCGGCCCCCCAAGAGACCCAGTACTTC CSAALAAPQETQYF
NA NA TRBJ1-3 TRBV20-1 15 TGCAGTGCTAGAGATAAATCCCCGGTCGGAAACACCATATATTTT CSARDKSPVGNTIYF
NA TRBD1 TRBJ2-5 TRBV5-4 15 TGTGCCAGCAGCGCCCGAAACAGGGGTGGGGAGACCCAGTACTTC CASSARNRGGETQYF
NA NA TRBJ2-5 TRBV5-1 14 TGCGCCAGCAGCTTATTAGACACCCAAGAGACCCAGTACTTC CASSLLDTQETQYF
NA NA TRBJ2-7 TRBV6-1 13 TGTGCCAGCAGAGAAAACAGAGGGTACGAGCAGTACTTC CASRENRGYEQYF
NA NA TRBJ2-5 TRBV19 14 TGTGCCAGTAGTATGGCGACAGTCGCAGGGACCCAGTACTTC CASSMATVAGTQYF
NA NA TRBJ2-4 TRBV5-1 13 TGCGCCAGCAGCTTGGCCGGCAGAAACATTCAGTACTTC CASSLAGRNIQYF
NA NA TRBJ2-3 TRBV7-2 15 TGTGCCAGCAGCAAGTGGGCGAGGGGCACAGATACGCAGTATTTT CASSKWARGTDTQYF
NA TRBD1 TRBJ2-1 TRBV29-1 15 TGCAGCGGGTCCGGGACAGGGCGGGGGAACAATGAGCAGTTCTTC CSGSGTGRGNNEQFF
NA NA TRBJ2-7 TRBV18 13 TGTGCCAGCGCCGCCACACCAACCTACGAGCAGTACTTC CASAATPTYEQYF
NA TRBD2 TRBJ2-7 TRBV19 17 TGTGCCAGTAGTATTCTAGCGGGAGGGCCTTCGCCTAGCGAGCAGTACTTC CASSILAGGPSPSEQYF
NA TRBD1 TRBJ2-2 TRBV2 15 TGTGCCAGCAGTTTACAGGGGAACGATGCCGGGGAGCTGTTTTTT CASSLQGNDAGELFF
NA TRBD2 TRBJ2-3 TRBV20-1 17 TGCAGTGCTAGGGGGGGGACTAGCGGCTCCTCCACAGATACGCAGTATTTT CSARGGTSGSSTDTQYF
NA TRBD2 TRBJ2-2 TRBV30 16 TGTGCCGTGCCTGGAACCCCAGCGGGAGGGAGCGGGGAGCTGTTTTTT CAVPGTPAGGSGELFF
NA NA TRBJ1-1 TRBV29-1 13 TGCAGCGTTGAGACCAGCTTTAACACTGAAGCTTTCTTT CSVETSFNTEAFF
few NA TRBJ2-6 TRBV20-1 13 TGCAGTGCTAGAGGGTCTGGGGCCAACGTCCTGACTTTC CSARGSGANVLTF
NA NA TRBJ2-5 TRBV27 14 TGTGCCAGCTGGGGGATGAGAGGAGGAGAGACCCAGTACTTC CASWGMRGGETQYF
NA TRBD2 TRBJ2-7 TRBV28 14 TGTGCCAGCAGTCTCGGAGGCGGGAGATACGAGCAGTACTTC CASSLGGGRYEQYF
NA NA TRBJ1-1 TRBV29-1 10 TGCAGCGTTTGGACGGTTGAAGCTTTCTTT CSVWTVEAFF
once NA TRBJ2-5 TRBV5-1 13 TGCGCCAGCAGCTTCGACAGACAAGAGACCCAGTACTTC CASSFDRQETQYF
NA NA TRBJ1-2 TRBV3-1 15 TGTGCCAGCAGCCAAGTCGGACGGGGGAACTATGGCTACACCTTC CASSQVGRGNYGYTF
NA TRBD2 TRBJ2-5 TRBV2 15 TGTGCCAGCAGTGCCCAACTAGCGGGAGTTGAGACCCAGTACTTC CASSAQLAGVETQYF
NA TRBD2 TRBJ2-1 TRBV20-1 15 TGCAGTGCTAGCAAGCGGGGGACTTCCTACAATGAGCAGTTCTTC CSASKRGTSYNEQFF
NA NA TRBJ1-2 TRBV3-1 15 TGTGCCAGCAGCCAGGGAGGAGATTCTTACTATGGCTACACCTTC CASSQGGDSYYGYTF
NA NA TRBJ1-3 TRBV7-8 15 TGTGCCAGCAGTTGGGACGGGGGCTCTGGAAACACCATATATTTT CASSWDGGSGNTIYF
NA NA TRBJ2-7 TRBV7-2 15 TGTGCCAGCAGCTTAAACTTAGGGGGGCTCGGCGAGCAGTACTTC CASSLNLGGLGEQYF
NA NA TRBJ2-2 TRBV5-1 15 TGCGCCAGCAGCTTCGTAGCTGAAGCCACCGGGGAGCTGTTTTTT CASSFVAEATGELFF
NA NA TRBJ2-2 TRBV7-2 15 TGTGCCAGCAGCTTATACGGGTCGGTCACCGGGGAGCTGTTTTTT CASSLYGSVTGELFF
NA NA TRBJ2-3 TRBV4-3 13 TGCGCCAGCAGCCCGGAATCCTCAGATACGCAGTATTTT CASSPESSDTQYF
NA TRBD2 TRBJ2-1 TRBV7-6 16 TGTGCCAGCAGCCCCTTAGCGGGAGTAGTCTCCAATGAGCAGTTCTTC CASSPLAGVVSNEQFF
NA TRBD2 TRBJ2-5 TRBV5-1 16 TGCGCCAGCAGCCGCACAGGACTAGCGGGAGTGGAGACCCAGTACTTC CASSRTGLAGVETQYF
once NA TRBJ2-1 TRBV2 13 TGTGCCAGCAGTGAACAGGCAAACAATGAGCAGTTCTTC CASSEQANNEQFF
NA NA TRBJ2-2 TRBV2 14 TGTGCCAGCAACCCCCCCGGAGGTACCGGGGAGCTGTTTTTT CASNPPGGTGELFF
NA TRBD2 TRBJ2-7 TRBV5-1 16 TGCGCCAGCAGCTTGGTCCAGCTAGCGGGAGGCTACGAGCAGTACTTC CASSLVQLAGGYEQYF
NA TRBD1 TRBJ2-2 TRBV19 15 TGTGCCAGTAGTAAGGCGGACAGGGACACCGGGGAGCTGTTTTTT CASSKADRDTGELFF
NA NA TRBJ2-5 TRBV5-4 13 TGTGCCAGCAGCTACCGTGGGCAAGAGACCCAGTACTTC CASSYRGQETQYF
NA NA TRBJ2-1 TRBV29-1 14 TGCAGCGTTGACTGTCCTAATAGGGACAATGAGCAGTTCTTC CSVDCPNRDNEQFF
NA NA TRBJ2-1 TRBV3-1 16 TGTGCCAGCAGCGAGACCGGGTCCCCTCGCTACAATGAGCAGTTCTTC CASSETGSPRYNEQFF
NA NA TRBJ1-3 TRBV20-1 15 TGCAGTGCTAGACCCGGACTACTCTCTGGAAACACCATATATTTT CSARPGLLSGNTIYF
NA NA TRBJ1-5 TRBV12-3/TRBV12-4 11 TGTGCCAGTTCCCGGGGTCAGCCCCAGCATTTT CASSRGQPQHF
NA TRBD1 TRBJ2-4 TRBV7-2 18 TGTGCCAGCAGCCTAGCCCCAACAGGGGGCGTATCCAAAAACATTCAGTACTTC CASSLAPTGGVSKNIQYF
NA TRBD1 TRBJ2-7 TRBV6-6 14 TGTGCCAGCAGGCCCACACAGGGGGCGCTTGAGCAGTACTTC CASRPTQGALEQYF
NA TRBD2 TRBJ2-2 TRBV3-1 17 TGTGCCAGCAGCCACGCCCTTGGACTAGCGGGGACCGGGGAGCTGTTTTTT CASSHALGLAGTGELFF
few NA TRBJ2-3 TRBV5-1 14 TGCGCCAGCAGCCAAGGCCAAGCGGGAGATACGCAGTATTTT CASSQGQAGDTQYF
NA NA TRBJ2-3 TRBV2 15 TGTGCCAGCAGTTTAGACAGGGAGGGAACAGATACGCAGTATTTT CASSLDREGTDTQYF
NA NA TRBJ1-2 TRBV7-2 14 TGTGCCAGCAGTTATCTTGGGGCAGCATATGGCTACACCTTC CASSYLGAAYGYTF
NA NA TRBJ1-2 TRBV5-1 14 TGCGCCAGCAGCGGGACGGTCACCCAGAATGGCTACACCTTC CASSGTVTQNGYTF
NA NA TRBJ2-7 TRBV28 12 TGTGCCAGCAGTTACAAGGCCTACGAGCAGTACTTC CASSYKAYEQYF
NA NA TRBJ2-5 TRBV30 12 TGTGCCTGGAGTTACCAGGGAGAGACCCAGTACTTC CAWSYQGETQYF
NA NA TRBJ2-7 TRBV12-3/TRBV12-4 13 TGTGCCAGCATCGACACGAGCTCCTACGAGCAGTACTTC CASIDTSSYEQYF
NA TRBD1 TRBJ2-1 TRBV28 17 TGTGCCAGCAGTTTTTACCCCGGGACAGGGGAATACAGTGAGCAGTTCTTC CASSFYPGTGEYSEQFF
once NA TRBJ2-7 TRBV29-1 13 TGCAGCGTTGCCCTAGCGCGCCCGTACGAGCAGTACTTC CSVALARPYEQYF
NA NA TRBJ1-4 TRBV4-1 15 TGCGCCAGCAGTTATCAGGAATCAACTAATGAAAAACTGTTTTTT CASSYQESTNEKLFF